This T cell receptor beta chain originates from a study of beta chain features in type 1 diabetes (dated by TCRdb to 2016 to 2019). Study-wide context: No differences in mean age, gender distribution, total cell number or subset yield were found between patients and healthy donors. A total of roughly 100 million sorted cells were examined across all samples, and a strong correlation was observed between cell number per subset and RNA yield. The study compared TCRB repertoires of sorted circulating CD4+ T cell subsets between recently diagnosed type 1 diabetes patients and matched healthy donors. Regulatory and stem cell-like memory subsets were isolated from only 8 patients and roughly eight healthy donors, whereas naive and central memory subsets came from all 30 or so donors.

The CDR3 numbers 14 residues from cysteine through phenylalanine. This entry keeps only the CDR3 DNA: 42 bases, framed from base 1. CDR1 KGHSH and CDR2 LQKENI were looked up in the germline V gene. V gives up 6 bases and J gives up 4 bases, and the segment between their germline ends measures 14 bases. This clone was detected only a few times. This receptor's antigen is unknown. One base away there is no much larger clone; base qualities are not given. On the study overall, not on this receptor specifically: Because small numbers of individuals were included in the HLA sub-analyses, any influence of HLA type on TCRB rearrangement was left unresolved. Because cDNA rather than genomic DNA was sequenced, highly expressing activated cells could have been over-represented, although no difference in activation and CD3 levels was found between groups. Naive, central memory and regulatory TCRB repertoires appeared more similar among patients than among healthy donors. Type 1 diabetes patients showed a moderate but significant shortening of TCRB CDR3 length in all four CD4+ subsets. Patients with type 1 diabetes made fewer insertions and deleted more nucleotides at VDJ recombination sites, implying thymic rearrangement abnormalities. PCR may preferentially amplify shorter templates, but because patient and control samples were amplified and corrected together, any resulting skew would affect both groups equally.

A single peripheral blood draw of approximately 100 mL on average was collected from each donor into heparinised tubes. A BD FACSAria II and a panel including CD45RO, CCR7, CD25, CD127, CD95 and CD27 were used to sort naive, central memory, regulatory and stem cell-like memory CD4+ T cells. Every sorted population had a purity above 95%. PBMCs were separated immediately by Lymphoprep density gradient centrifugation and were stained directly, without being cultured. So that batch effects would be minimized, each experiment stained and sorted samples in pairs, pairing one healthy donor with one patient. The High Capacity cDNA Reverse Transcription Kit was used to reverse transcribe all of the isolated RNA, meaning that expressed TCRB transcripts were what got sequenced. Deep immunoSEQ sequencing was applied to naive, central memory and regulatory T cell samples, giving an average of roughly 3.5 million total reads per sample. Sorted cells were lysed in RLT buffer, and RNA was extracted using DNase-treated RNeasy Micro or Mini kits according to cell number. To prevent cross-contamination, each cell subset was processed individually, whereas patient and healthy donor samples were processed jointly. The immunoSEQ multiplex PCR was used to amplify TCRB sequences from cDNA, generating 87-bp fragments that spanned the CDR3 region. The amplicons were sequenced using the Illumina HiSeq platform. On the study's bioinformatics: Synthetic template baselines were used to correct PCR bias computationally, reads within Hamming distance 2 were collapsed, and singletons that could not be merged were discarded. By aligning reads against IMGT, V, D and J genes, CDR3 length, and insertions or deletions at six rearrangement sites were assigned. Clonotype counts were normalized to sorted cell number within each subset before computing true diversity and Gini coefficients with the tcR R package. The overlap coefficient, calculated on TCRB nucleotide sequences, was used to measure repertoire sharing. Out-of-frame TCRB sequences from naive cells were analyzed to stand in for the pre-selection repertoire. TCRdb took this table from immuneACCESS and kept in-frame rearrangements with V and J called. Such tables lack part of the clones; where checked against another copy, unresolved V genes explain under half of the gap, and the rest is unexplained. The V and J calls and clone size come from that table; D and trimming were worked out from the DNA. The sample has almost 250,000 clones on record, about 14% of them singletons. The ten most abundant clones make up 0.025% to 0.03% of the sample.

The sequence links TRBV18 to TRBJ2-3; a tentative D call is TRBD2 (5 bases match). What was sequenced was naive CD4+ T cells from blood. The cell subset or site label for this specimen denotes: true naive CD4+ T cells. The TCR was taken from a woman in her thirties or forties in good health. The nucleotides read TGTGCCAGCTCCCCGGGGTCCGACGCAGATACGCAGTATTTT. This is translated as CASSPGSDADTQYF.